This T cell receptor (beta chain) was obtained from a study of cytomegalovirus exposure and HLA in healthy donors. Study summary: The roughly 110 validation repertoires matched the approximately 670 first-cohort repertoires in platform, a later analysis reported.

The CDR3 has 19 residues. The germline V gene has CDR1 MDHEN and CDR2 SYDVKM. V dropped 5 bases and J dropped 4 bases, with 30 bases sitting between them. About this clone itself: What it binds is unknown.

The donors belonged to the approximately 130-subject validation cohort, separate from the roughly 670-subject first cohort. Assay: immunoSEQ multiplex PCR; the TCRdb copy retains only in-frame clones and omits some. In the table there are about 130,000 clones, approximately 92% of which are singletons. Study-wide findings and caveats: Most TCR sequences were rare, but some public TCRs occurred in many donors. The study labeled 170 or so TCR beta chains cytomegalovirus-associated.

The sample taken for sequencing was PBMCs. This rearrangement joins TRBV28 to TRBJ2-7; TRBD2 is a possible D gene (6 bases). The source of this sequence is a woman aged 18-29 years in good health and CMV-seropositive. The CDR3 nucleotides are TGTGCCAGCAGTCTTCCTACCGGGGACCCTGGGGAGGTCCTGTACGAGCAGTACTTC. It specifies CASSLPTGDPGEVLYEQYF.